The T cell receptor beta chain under discussion was sequenced for a study of pediatric ulcerative colitis. Here immunoSEQ multiplex PCR was the method, and the copy in TCRdb shows in-frame clones only, minus some. Among about 64,000 clones, around 80% were seen once, and the ten largest hold over 4%. The CDR3 loop spans 15 amino acids. Trimming took 0 bases from V and 0 from J, leaving 9 bases between them. The V gene's germline CDR1 is MNHEY and CDR2 SVGAGI. The study, taken as a whole, reports: Blood samples from a couple of patients yielded substantially fewer templates and were excluded from blood-rectal overlap analysis. All ulcerative colitis patients, but no controls, carried two rectal clonotypes. Ulcerative colitis patients shared more blood-rectal clones than controls.

This clone was detected only once. Its antigen remains unknown. The receptor's source is a boy between 10 and 17 years old with moderate ulcerative colitis. The chain combines TRBV6-5 with TRBJ2-7, with D hard to call. Input material: blood. CDR3 DNA: TGTGCCAGCAGTTACTCAGGCGGCAGCTCCTACGAGCAGTACTTC. This codes for CASSYSGGSSYEQYF.